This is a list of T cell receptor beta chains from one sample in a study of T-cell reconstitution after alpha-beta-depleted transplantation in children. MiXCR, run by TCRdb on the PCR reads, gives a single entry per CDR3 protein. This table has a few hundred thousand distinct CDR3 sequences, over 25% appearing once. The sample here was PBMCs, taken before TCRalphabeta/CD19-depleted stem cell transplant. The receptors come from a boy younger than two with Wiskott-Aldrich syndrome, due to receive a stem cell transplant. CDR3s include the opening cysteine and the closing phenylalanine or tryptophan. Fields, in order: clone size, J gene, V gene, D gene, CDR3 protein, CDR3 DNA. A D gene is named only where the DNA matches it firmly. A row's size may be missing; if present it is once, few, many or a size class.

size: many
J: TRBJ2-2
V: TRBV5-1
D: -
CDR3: CASSFTRPTGELFF
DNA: TGCGCCAGCAGCTTTACAAGGCCCACCGGGGAGCTGTTTTTT

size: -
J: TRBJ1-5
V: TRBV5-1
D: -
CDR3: CASSLGLNSNQPQHF
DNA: TGTGCCAGCAGTTTAGGGTTGAATAGCAATCAGCCCCAGCATTTT

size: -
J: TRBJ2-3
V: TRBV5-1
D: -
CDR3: CASSPGTPSTDTQYF
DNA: TGCGCCAGCAGCCCCGGGACACCCAGCACAGATACGCAGTATTTT

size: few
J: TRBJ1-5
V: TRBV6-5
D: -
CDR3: CASSYSGAGNQPQHF
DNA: TGTGCCAGCAGTTACTCAGGGGCAGGGAATCAGCCCCAGCATTTT

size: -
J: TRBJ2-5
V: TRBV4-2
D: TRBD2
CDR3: CASSQVSRASGETQYF
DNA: TGTGCCAGCAGCCAAGTGTCGCGGGCTAGCGGGGAGACCCAGTACTTC

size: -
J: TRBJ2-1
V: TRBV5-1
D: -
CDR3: CASSLVGRAGFNEQFF
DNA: TGCGCCAGCAGCTTGGTGGGCAGGGCGGGCTTCAATGAGCAGTTCTTC

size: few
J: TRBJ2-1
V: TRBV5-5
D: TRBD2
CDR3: CASSLWVAGGFSYNEQFF
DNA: TGTGCCAGCAGCTTGTGGGTAGCGGGGGGATTCTCCTACAATGAGCAGTTCTTC

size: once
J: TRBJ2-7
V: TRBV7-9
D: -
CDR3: CASSFPSSDVTSYEQYF
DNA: TGTGCCAGCAGCTTTCCCAGCTCCGACGTGACCTCCTACGAGCAGTACTTC

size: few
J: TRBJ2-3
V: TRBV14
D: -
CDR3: CASSPGTPMLDTQYF
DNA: TGTGCCAGCAGCCCCGGGACTCCGATGCTAGATACGCAGTATTTT

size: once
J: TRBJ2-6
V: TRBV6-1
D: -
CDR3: CASSPGLGAGANVLTF
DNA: TGTGCCAGCAGCCCGGGGCTGGGGGCCGGGGCCAACGTCCTGACTTTC

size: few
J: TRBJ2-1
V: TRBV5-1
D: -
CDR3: CASSLGALGSPIYNEQFF
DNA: TGCGCCAGCAGCTTGGGGGCATTGGGCTCCCCGATCTACAATGAGCAGTTCTTC

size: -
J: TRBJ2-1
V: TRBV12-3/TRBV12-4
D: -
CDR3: CASSSSTREQFF
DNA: TGTGCCAGCAGTTCTTCCACCAGGGAGCAGTTCTTC

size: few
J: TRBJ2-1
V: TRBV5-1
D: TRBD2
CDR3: CASSLRVSGRYNEQFF
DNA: TGCGCCAGCAGCTTGCGGGTCAGCGGGAGATACAATGAGCAGTTCTTC

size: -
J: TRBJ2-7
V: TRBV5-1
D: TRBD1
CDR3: CASSSSPDRFGYEQYF
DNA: TGCGCCAGCAGCTCTTCCCCGGACAGGTTCGGCTACGAGCAGTACTTC

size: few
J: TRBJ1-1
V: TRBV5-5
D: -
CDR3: CASSQRRLNTEAFF
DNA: TGTGCCAGCAGCCAAAGAAGATTGAACACTGAAGCTTTCTTT

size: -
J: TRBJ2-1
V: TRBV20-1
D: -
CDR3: CTLRSSQHNEQFF
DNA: TGTACCTTACGTAGCAGCCAACACAATGAGCAGTTCTTC

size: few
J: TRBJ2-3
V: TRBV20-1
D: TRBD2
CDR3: CSARDRSTSGYTDTQYF
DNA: TGCAGTGCTAGAGATCGATCTACTAGCGGCTACACAGATACGCAGTATTTT

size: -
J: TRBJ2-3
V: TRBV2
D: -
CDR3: CASLQGSSSDTQYF
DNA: TGTGCCAGCCTCCAGGGTTCATCATCAGATACGCAGTATTTT

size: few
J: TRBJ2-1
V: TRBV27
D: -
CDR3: CASSLGVPRGLVTYNEQFF
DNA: TGTGCCAGCAGTTTAGGGGTGCCCAGGGGCCTTGTAACTTACAATGAGCAGTTCTTC

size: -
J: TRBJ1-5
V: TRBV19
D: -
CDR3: CASSSVQGQHF
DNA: TGTGCCAGTAGTTCCGTACAGGGCCAGCATTTT

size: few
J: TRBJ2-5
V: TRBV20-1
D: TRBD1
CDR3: CSAKGDRFGETQYF
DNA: TGCAGTGCTAAGGGGGACAGATTCGGGGAGACCCAGTACTTC

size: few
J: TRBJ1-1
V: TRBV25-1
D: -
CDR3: CASSEWGTEAFF
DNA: TGTGCCAGCAGTGAATGGGGCACTGAAGCTTTCTTT

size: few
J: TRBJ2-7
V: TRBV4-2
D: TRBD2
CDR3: CASSQGGTSGSSYEQYF
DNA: TGTGCCAGCAGCCAAGGGGGGACTAGCGGGAGCTCCTACGAGCAGTACTTC

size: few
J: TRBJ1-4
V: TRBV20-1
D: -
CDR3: CSASGAANEKLFF
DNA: TGCAGTGCGAGCGGTGCGGCTAATGAAAAACTGTTTTTT

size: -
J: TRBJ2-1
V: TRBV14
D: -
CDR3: CASSHRHSSYNEQFF
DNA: TGTGCCAGCAGCCATCGACACAGCTCCTACAATGAGCAGTTCTTC

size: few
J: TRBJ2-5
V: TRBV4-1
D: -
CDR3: CASSQAGRGQETQYF
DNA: TGCGCCAGCAGCCAAGCGGGCCGGGGTCAAGAGACCCAGTACTTC

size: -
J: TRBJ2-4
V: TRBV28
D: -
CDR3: CASSPSRYIQYF
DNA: TGTGCCAGCAGCCCAAGCCGGTACATTCAGTACTTC

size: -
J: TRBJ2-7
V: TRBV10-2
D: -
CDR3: CASSGGFEQYF
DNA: TGCGCCAGCAGTGGGGGATTCGAGCAGTACTTC

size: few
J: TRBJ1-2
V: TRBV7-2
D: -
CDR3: CASRKDGPYGYTF
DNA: TGTGCCAGCAGAAAAGACGGACCTTATGGCTACACCTTC

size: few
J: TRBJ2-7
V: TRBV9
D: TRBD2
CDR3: CASSQSGRVDEQYF
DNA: TGTGCCAGCAGCCAGAGCGGGAGAGTCGACGAGCAGTACTTC

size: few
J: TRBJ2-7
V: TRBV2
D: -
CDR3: CASSEAPSAYEQYF
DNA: TGTGCCAGCAGTGAAGCACCAAGCGCCTACGAGCAGTACTTC

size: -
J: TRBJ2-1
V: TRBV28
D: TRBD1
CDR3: CASRRGPSYNEQFF
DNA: TGTGCCAGCCGCAGGGGGCCCTCCTACAATGAGCAGTTCTTC

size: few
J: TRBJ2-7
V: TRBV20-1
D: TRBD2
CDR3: CSARDGAGAPYEQYF
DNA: TGCAGTGCTAGAGATGGAGCGGGAGCCCCCTACGAGCAGTACTTC